This is a list of T cell receptor beta chains from one sample in a study of shared T cell receptors in the human thymus. The method was immunoSEQ multiplex PCR; TCRdb's version includes in-frame clones alone and lacks a portion of them. Found here are about 660,000 clones, roughly 90% of them singletons; the top ten hold about 0.01%. A further study also used this sample, focusing on human thymus T cells.

What was sequenced was thymocytes. The source of these receptors is a boy under two years old with a congenital heart defect. The conserved cysteine and the conserved F or W are not part of the CDR3 here. Clone size is shown for a subset of rows, as once, few, many or a class of expanded clone.

j_call clone_size v_call cdr3_aa
TRBJ2-2 . TRBV27 ASSSCGSYTGELF
TRBJ2-2 . TRBV4-2 ASSRLGSGRKTNTGELF
TRBJ1-2 . TRBV7-9 ASSLLQPYGYT
TRBJ2-5 few TRBV7-9 ASSLEGQGTKTQY
TRBJ1-2 . TRBV28 ASRLDRGLVVRGYT
TRBJ2-6 . TRBV7-9 ASSSILSGANVLT
TRBJ1-4 . TRBV7-6 ASSLDLGSNEKLF
TRBJ2-7 . TRBV14 ASSGKGTSGGYEQY
TRBJ2-1 . TRBV18 ASSPALATRYNEQF
TRBJ2-6 . TRBV4-3 ASSQLEGYGSRPSGANVLT
TRBJ1-2 . TRBV27 ASSLYDPGGYT
TRBJ1-5 . TRBV28 ASTTGHQPQH
TRBJ1-1 . TRBV19 ASSIEAAGTEAF
TRBJ2-2 . TRBV4-3 ASSQDLSGELF